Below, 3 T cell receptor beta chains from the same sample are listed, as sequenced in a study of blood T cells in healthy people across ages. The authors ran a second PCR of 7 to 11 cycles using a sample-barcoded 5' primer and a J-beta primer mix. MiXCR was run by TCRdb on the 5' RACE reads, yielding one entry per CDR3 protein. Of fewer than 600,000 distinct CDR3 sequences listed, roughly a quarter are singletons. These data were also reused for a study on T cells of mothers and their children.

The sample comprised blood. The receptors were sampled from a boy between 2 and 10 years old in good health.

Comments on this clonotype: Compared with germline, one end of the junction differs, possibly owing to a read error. This chain's CDR3 is CASSRTMGQVVF. The CDR3 bases are TGCGCCAGCAGCCGGACGATGGGACAGGTCGTGTTC. The chain links TRBV4-1 to TRBJ2-1, with TRBD1 matching 8 bases. The CDR3 loop spans 12 amino acids. Per germline, CDR1 MGHRA and CDR2 YSYEKL.

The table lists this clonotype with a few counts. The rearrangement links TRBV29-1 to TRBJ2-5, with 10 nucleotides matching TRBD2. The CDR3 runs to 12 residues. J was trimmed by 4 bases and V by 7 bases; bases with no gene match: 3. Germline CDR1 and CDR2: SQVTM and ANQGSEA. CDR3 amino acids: CSGSGRRETQYF. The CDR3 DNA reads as TGCAGCGGTAGCGGGAGGAGAGAGACCCAGTACTTC. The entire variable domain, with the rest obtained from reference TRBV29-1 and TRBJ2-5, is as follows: SAVISQKPSRDICQRGTSLTIQCQVDSQVTMMFWYRQQPGQSLTLIATANQGSEATYESGFVIDKFPISRPNLTFSTLTVSNMSPEDSSIYLCSGSGRRETQYFGPGTRLLVL.

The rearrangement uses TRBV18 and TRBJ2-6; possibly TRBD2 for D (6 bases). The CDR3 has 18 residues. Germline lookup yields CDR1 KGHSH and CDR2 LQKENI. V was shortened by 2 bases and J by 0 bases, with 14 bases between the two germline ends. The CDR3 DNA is TGTGCCAGCTCACCAGCGTCAGCGGGCTCCTCTGGGGCCAACGTCCTGACTTTC. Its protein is CASSPASAGSSGANVLTF.